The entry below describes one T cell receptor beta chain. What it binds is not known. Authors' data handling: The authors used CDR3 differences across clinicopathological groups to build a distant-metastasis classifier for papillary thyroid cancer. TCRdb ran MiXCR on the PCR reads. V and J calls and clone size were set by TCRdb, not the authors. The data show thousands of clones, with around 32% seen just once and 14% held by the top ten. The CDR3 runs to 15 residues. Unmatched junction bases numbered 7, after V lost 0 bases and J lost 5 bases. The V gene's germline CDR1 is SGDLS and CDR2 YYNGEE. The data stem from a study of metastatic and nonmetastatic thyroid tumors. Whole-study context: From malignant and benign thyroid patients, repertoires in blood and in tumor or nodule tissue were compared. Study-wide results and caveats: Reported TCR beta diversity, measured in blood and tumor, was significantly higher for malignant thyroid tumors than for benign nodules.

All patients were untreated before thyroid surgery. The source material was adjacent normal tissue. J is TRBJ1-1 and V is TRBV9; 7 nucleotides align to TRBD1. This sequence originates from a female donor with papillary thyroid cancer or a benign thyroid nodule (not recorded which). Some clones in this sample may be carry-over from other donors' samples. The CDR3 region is CASSVADRVGTEAFF. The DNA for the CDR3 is TGTGCCAGCAGCGTAGCCGACAGGGTGGGAACTGAAGCTTTCTTT.